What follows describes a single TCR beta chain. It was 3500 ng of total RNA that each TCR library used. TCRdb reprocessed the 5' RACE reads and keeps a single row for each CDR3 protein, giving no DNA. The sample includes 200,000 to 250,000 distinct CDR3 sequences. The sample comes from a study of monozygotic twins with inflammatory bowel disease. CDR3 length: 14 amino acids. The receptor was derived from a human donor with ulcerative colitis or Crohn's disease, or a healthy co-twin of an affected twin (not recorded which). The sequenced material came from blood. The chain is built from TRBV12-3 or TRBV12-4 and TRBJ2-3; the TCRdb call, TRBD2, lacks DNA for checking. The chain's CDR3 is CASSGLESTDTQYF.